A single sample is the source of the 22 T cell receptor beta chains below, sequenced in a study of CD8+ T cells in alopecia areata. RNA, once extracted, was reverse transcribed into cDNA for use as the sequencing template. Method: immunoSEQ multiplex PCR; TCRdb's copy keeps in-frame clones and lacks some. Seen here are about 94,000 clones, about 70% observed once, and the top ten hold 17%. Specified treatment: oral pan-JAK inhibitor, 5-10 mg twice daily. Sequenced here: CD8+ T cells sorted from blood, sampled around week 44, from a patient treated with tofacitinib. Source of these receptors: a human donor with alopecia areata.

This chain links TRBV11-2 with TRBJ2-3; 8 bases agree with TRBD2. CDR1 and CDR2 (germline): SGHAT, FQNNGV. J lost 3 bases, V lost 7 bases, and 3 bases had no gene match. The CDR3 extends over 13 amino acids. The CDR3 region has the DNA TGTGCCAGCACCGGGGGGGATACAGATACGCAGTATTTT. Translation gives CASTGGDTDTQYF. The full variable domain, rest sourced from reference TRBV11-2 and TRBJ2-3, is EAGVAQSPRYKIIEKRQSVAFWCNPISGHATLYWYQQILGQGPKLLIQFQNNGVVDDSQLPKDRFSAERLKGVDSTLKIQPAKLEDSAVYLCASTGGDTDTQYFGPGTRLTVL.

This clone turned up a few times. The V call is TRBV7-9, the J call TRBJ2-2; TRBD1 might be the D (5 bases). The V and J ends lost 6 bases and 4 bases respectively, with 12 bases between them. The CDR3 is made up of 14 amino acids. Germline values: CDR1 SEHNR, CDR2 FQNEAQ (reference sequence). CDR3: CASRQTETTGELFF. In DNA form, the CDR3 reads TGTGCCAGCAGACAGACAGAAACCACCGGGGAGCTGTTTTTT.

V gene TRBV11-2 combines with J gene TRBJ1-1; D ambiguous. This CDR3 is built from 14 residues. V lost 6 bases to trimming and J lost 7 bases, with 18 bases between them. In germline, CDR1 is SGHAT, CDR2 FQNNGV. CDR3 residues: CASSYTDTDGEAFF. In DNA, the CDR3 is TGTGCCAGCAGTTATACAGACACGGACGGTGAAGCTTTCTTT.

The J gene is TRBJ1-6, the V gene TRBV4-3; no clear D gene. CDR1 and CDR2 from the germline V gene are LGHNA and YSLEER. The V gene lost 0 bases and the J gene lost 8 bases, with 11 bases spanning the gap. The CDR3 runs to 15 residues. CDR3 in DNA: TGCGCCAGCAGCCAAGATAGGGCTACGGATTCACCCCTCCACTTT. Amino acids: CASSQDRATDSPLHF.

This chain joins TRBV5-4 and TRBJ2-2; D unclear. The CDR3 consists of 12 residues. V gave up 4 bases and J gave up 0 bases, with 1 base separating them. Looked up from germline, CDR1 is SGHNT and CDR2 is YYREEE (reference sequence). The CDR3 sequence is CASSTNTGELFF. The CDR3 DNA sequence: TGTGCCAGCAGCACGAACACCGGGGAGCTGTTTTTT.

The V and J genes are TRBV7-2 and TRBJ2-7; D may be TRBD1 (6 bases). Deletions cut 0 bases from V and 0 bases from J, with 6 bases between. CDR3 size: 14 residues. The germline V gene has CDR1 SGHTA and CDR2 FQGNSA. CDR3 coding DNA: TGTGCCAGCAGCTTAGCAGGGGGCTCCTACGAGCAGTACTTC. It yields the protein CASSLAGGSYEQYF.

This clone has just one count. J is TRBJ2-2 and V is TRBV4-3; possibly TRBD1 for D (5 bases). V lost 0 bases and J 5 bases, leaving 7 bases between the germline ends. In germline, CDR1 is LGHNA, CDR2 YSLEER. CDR3 length: 14 amino acids. The CDR3 DNA sequence: TGCGCCAGCAGCCAAGATTCAGGGACCGGGGAGCTGTTTTTT. Translation gives CASSQDSGTGELFF.

This chain uses TRBV6-1 with TRBJ2-1; 14 nucleotides align to TRBD2. The CDR3 consists of 15 residues. Germline assignment: CDR1 MNHNS and CDR2 SASEGT. With 7 bases clipped from V and 9 bases from J, the junction kept 8 bases outside the gene matches. CDR3: CASIRVGLAGGEQFF. CDR3 in DNA: TGTGCCAGCATAAGGGTCGGACTAGCGGGGGGTGAGCAGTTCTTC.

The chain has TRBV30 and TRBJ2-5, with TRBD2 identical over 7 bases. The DNA end is a closer match to TRBJ2-7, so the J assignment may be wrong. This CDR3 region has 15 residues. Germline V gene lookup returns CDR1 GTSNPN and CDR2 SVGIG (reference sequence). In DNA, the CDR3 is TGTGCCTGGAGTGTGTTAAACGGGGGGATCTACGAGCAGTACTTC. This codes for CAWSVLNGGIYEQYF.

V and J are TRBV27 and TRBJ2-2; D is unclear. Germline CDR1 reads MNHEY; CDR2 reads SMNVEV (reference sequence). Trimming left V 0 bases short and J 4 bases short, with 12 bases between. CDR3 length equals 16 residues. DNA for the CDR3: TGTGCCAGCAGTTTATCTATTTTTGTCAGCACCGGGGAGCTGTTTTTT. Translation gives CASSLSIFVSTGELFF.

This clone was picked up a small number of times. This chain connects TRBV7-9 to TRBJ2-2; no clear D gene. The germline gives CDR1 SEHNR, CDR2 FQNEAQ (reference sequence). The V gene lost 6 bases and the J gene lost 1 base, with 0 bases spanning the gap. This CDR3 is built from 11 residues. DNA for the CDR3: TGTGCCAGCAGGAACACCGGGGAGCTGTTTTTT. This sequence encodes CASRNTGELFF. Looking up the rest from reference TRBV7-9 and TRBJ2-2 gives the full variable domain: DTGVSQNPRHKITKRGQNVTFRCDPISEHNRLYWYRQTLGQGPEFLTYFQNEAQLEKSRLLSDRFSAERPKGSFSTLEIQRTEQGDSAMYLCASRNTGELFFGEGSRLTVL.

The rearrangement joins TRBV27 to TRBJ2-2, with D hard to call. CDR1 is MNHEY and CDR2 is SMNVEV in the germline V gene (reference sequence). The CDR3 consists of 11 residues. The V gene lost 4 bases and the J gene lost 5 bases, with 2 bases spanning the gap. CDR3 bases: TGTGCCAGCAGTTCGACCGGGGAGCTGTTTTTT. Translated, it gives CASSSTGELFF.

This clone was counted between two and nine times. The V and J genes are TRBV14 and TRBJ1-1; D might be TRBD1 (5 bases). Germline V CDR1 and CDR2: SGHDN, FVKESK. The CDR3 covers 14 residues. Trimming took 0 bases from V and 11 from J, leaving 16 bases between them. The chain's CDR3 is CASSQDYAREWAFF. CDR3 coding DNA: TGTGCCAGCAGCCAAGACTACGCCAGGGAATGGGCTTTCTTT.

The CDR3 coding sequence is TGTGCCAGCAGCGTAGGTTTCTCCCCCACAGATACGCAGTATTTT. Amino acid sequence: CASSVGFSPTDTQYF. The chain couples TRBV9 to TRBJ2-3, with unresolved D. Germline-derived CDR1 and CDR2 are SGDLS and YYNGEE. This CDR3 has 15 amino acids. V was clipped by 0 bases and J by 2 bases, with 10 bases between them.

The V gene is TRBV19, the J gene TRBJ1-2, with a tentative D call TRBD1 (5 bases). The length of the CDR3 is 14 residues. The ends were cut back, 5 bases at V and 1 base at J, with 11 bases in the middle. CDR1 and CDR2 (germline): LNHDA, SQIVND (reference sequence). CDR3 protein: CASSGTGRNYGYTF. DNA for the CDR3: TGTGCCAGTAGTGGTACGGGGCGTAACTATGGCTACACCTTC.

A few counts support this clone. The genes are TRBV19 and TRBJ1-1, with D hard to call. Germline CDR1 LNHDA, CDR2 SQIVND (reference sequence). CDR3 length equals 12 residues. Trimming removed 1 base from V and 11 bases from J, with 11 bases in between. The CDR3 reads CASSIGRGLAFF. CDR3 nucleotides: TGTGCCAGTAGTATAGGCCGGGGTCTTGCTTTCTTT.

The V and J genes are TRBV5-6 and TRBJ1-5, with a tentative D call TRBD1 (5 bases). The length of the CDR3 is 14 residues. The germline V and J ends were trimmed by 2 bases and 7 bases, with 13 bases remaining between them. Germline lookup yields CDR1 SGHDT and CDR2 YYEEEE. In DNA form, the CDR3 reads TGTGCCAGCAGCTTCTCGGGGGGGGACCAGCCCCAGCATTTT. The encoded protein is CASSFSGGDQPQHF.

This clone was counted a few times. The rearrangement uses TRBV2 and TRBJ1-1; perhaps TRBD1 as D (5 bases). Trimming took 7 bases from V and 0 from J, leaving 18 bases between them. Germline V lookup: CDR1 SNHLY, CDR2 FYNNEI. The CDR3 length is 16 residues. The CDR3 here is CASIETWGTMNTEAFF. The CDR3 nucleotides are TGTGCCAGCATCGAGACCTGGGGCACCATGAACACTGAAGCTTTCTTT.

The chain joins TRBV11-2 to TRBJ2-1, with 7 bases identical to TRBD1. There are 16 residues in the CDR3. V shed 5 bases and J 2 bases; nucleotides not matched to a gene: 9. From germline, CDR1 is SGHAT and CDR2 FQNNGV. The DNA for the CDR3 is TGTGCCAGCAGCCTTAAAGCCGGGACAGCCTACAATGAGCAGTTCTTC. It encodes CASSLKAGTAYNEQFF.

The chain recombines TRBV6-1 with TRBJ1-2; D perhaps matches TRBD1 (5 bases). The germline V gene has CDR1 MNHNS and CDR2 SASEGT. Trimming took off 0 bases at V and 5 bases at J, with 13 bases between the two ends. The CDR3 covers 15 residues. The CDR3: CASSEALFQGYGYTF. The CDR3 region has the DNA TGTGCCAGCAGTGAAGCGCTTTTTCAGGGATATGGCTACACCTTC.

This clone has a handful of counts. The CDR3 DNA follows: TGCAGCCTAGGGGCATCTAGCTCCTACAATGAGCAGTTCTTC. It is translated as CSLGASSSYNEQFF. The rearrangement joins TRBV29-1 to TRBJ2-1; tentatively, D is TRBD1 (5 bases). The V end was cut by 8 bases, the J end by 0 bases, with 14 bases between. Germline loops: CDR1 SQVTM, CDR2 ANQGSEA. This CDR3 is 14 amino acids long.

The gene calls are TRBV28 and TRBJ1-2; maybe TRBD1 (5 bases). Germline values: CDR1 MDHEN, CDR2 SYDVKM. The V and J ends lost 3 bases and 3 bases respectively, with 11 bases between them. The CDR3 is 14 residues long. CDR3 coding DNA: TGTGCCAGCAGTTTCGGCAGGGCCTACTATGGCTACACCTTC. Residues: CASSFGRAYYGYTF.